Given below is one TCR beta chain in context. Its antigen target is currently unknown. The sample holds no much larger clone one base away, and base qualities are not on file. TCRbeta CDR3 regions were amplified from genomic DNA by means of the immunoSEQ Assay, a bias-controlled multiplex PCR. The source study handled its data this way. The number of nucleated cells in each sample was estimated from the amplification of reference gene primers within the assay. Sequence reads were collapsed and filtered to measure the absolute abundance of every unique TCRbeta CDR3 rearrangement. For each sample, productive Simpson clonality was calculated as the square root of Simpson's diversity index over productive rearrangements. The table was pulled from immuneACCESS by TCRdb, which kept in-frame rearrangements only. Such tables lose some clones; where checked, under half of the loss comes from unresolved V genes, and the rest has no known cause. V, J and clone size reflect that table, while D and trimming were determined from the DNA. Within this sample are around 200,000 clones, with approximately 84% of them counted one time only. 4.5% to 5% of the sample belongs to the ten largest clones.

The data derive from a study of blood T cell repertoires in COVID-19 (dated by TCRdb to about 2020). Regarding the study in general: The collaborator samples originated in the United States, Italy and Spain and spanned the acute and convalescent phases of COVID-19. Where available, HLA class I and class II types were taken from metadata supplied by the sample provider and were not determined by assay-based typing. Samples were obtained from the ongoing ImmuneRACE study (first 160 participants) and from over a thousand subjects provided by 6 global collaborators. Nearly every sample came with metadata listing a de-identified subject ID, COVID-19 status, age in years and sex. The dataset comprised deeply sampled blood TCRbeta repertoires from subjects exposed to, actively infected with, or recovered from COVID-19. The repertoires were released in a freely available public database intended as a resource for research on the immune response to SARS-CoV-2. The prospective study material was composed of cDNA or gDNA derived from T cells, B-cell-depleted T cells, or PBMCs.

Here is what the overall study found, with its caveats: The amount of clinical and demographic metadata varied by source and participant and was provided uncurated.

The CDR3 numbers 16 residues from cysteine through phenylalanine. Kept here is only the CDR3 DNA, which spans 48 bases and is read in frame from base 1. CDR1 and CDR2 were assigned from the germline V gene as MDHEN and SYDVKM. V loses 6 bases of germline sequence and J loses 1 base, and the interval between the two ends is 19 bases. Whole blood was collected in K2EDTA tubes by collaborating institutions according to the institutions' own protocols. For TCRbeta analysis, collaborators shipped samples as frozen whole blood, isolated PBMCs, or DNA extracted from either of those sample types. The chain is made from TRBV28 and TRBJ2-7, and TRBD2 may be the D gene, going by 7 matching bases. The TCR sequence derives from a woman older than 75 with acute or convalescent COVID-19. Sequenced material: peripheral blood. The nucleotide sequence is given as TGTGCCAGCAGGGATGGAGGGGGGGCGGGTTCCTACGAGCAGTACTTC. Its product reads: CASRDGGGAGSYEQYF.